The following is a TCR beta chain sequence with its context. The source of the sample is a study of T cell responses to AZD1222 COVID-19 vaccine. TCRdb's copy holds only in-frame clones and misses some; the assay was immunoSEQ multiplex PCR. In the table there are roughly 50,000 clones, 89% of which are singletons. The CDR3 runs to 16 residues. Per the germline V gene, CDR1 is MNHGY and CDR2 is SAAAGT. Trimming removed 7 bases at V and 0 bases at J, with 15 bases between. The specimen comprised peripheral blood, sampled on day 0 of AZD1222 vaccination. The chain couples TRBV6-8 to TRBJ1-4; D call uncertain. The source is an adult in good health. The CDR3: CASTPGTETTNEKLFF. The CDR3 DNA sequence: TGTGCCAGCACCCCCGGTACCGAAACAACTAATGAAAAACTGTTTTTT.